This T cell receptor beta chain came from a study of cytomegalovirus exposure and HLA in healthy donors (dated by TCRdb to about 2017). Notes on the research overall: An earlier analysis of roughly 500 of the donors reported about 290 Gb of sequence data and approximately 110 million unique TCR beta sequences from roughly 180 million T cells. An early release that covered around 590 HLA-typed donors contained approximately 320 gigabases of sequencing data and 75 million to 100 million unique TCR sequences. Among the approximately 400 genotyped donors, around 79% belonged to the genetic ancestry cluster associated with self-reported Caucasian donors. The study aimed to test whether cataloging public T cell receptors could reveal signatures of past pathogen exposure. The study used immunosequencing to profile the T cell repertoires of 666 subjects and linked those repertoires to cytomegalovirus serostatus. In addition to the first cohort of roughly 670 subjects, a separate validation cohort of 120 different subjects was used. To predict cytomegalovirus infection status, the study brought together high-throughput TCR immunosequencing, statistical association of individual TCRs with disease status, and machine learning. To study patterns of TCR occurrence, a later analysis re-analyzed previously published TCR beta repertoires from 650 to 750 donors and added high-resolution HLA genotyping. In the later analysis, no new phenotypic data were used to find candidate immune exposures; instead, reliance was placed on TCR beta sequences and their occurrence across donors. In an earlier analysis of a few hundred of the donors, high-throughput TCR beta sequencing was used to judge whether each TCR beta V gene segment behaved as functional or pseudogenic. Donor age, sex, ethnicity and CMV serostatus were collected together with the repertoire data. A later genetic analysis took genome-wide SNP genotypes for about 55% of the 666 donors and used that subset as a discovery cohort. All discovery cohort repertoires had been generated on a single sequencing platform. HLA typing covered class I and class II loci at four-digit resolution. The number of typed donors differed by locus: about 629-640 for A, B, C, DRB1 and DQB1; approximately 540 for DQA1; around 610 for DPA1; and roughly 470 for DPB1. Several DR-DQ haplotypes were treated as single units for association and clustering because of strong linkage in the cohort. On average, around 200,000 unique TCR beta nucleotide sequences were sequenced per donor among 398 genotyped donors of the cohort, with about 19% of those sequences being non-productive. Broad study findings and their caveats: Three of the identified cytomegalovirus-associated TCR beta chains were confirmed in vitro to be specific for cytomegalovirus antigens. Broadly in line with IMGT annotations, most TCR beta V segments showed up in productive rearrangements about 90% or about 30% of the time in an earlier analysis of several hundred of the donors. For the cohort, immune exposure information was limited to CMV serostatus. Because HLA typing was unavailable for some donors at each locus, only the typed subset was used in association tests. A later analysis associated about 17,000 TCR beta sequences with specific HLA alleles at a false discovery rate of 0.05. Across donors, most TCR sequences were observed very rarely, whereas some public TCRs were present in many individuals. The 87-base-pair reads could not distinguish some IMGT-functional V segments, including TRBV6-2 and TRBV6-3, so those segments were excluded. A later analysis found that most CMV-associated TCR beta chains appeared HLA-restricted, with HLA associations seemingly driven largely by CMV exposure. It was suggested by the authors that the approach could potentially be generalized to other disease states and immunological phenotypes. Only TCR beta chains were sequenced in this cohort, and the absence of alpha or paired-chain data limited detectable features. An association between a missense DCLRE1C variant and V-gene and J-gene trimming of TCR beta chains was found in a later genetic analysis and replicated in an independent cohort. According to a later genetic analysis, donors in an Asian-associated ancestry cluster had fewer N-insertions in productive TCRs than the approximately 710-donor mean. According to a later analysis, TCR association rates differed among HLA loci, with DRB1 alleles showing the most associated TCRs and HLA-C alleles showing the fewest. The earlier analysis of approximately 540 of the donors excluded 15 to 20 rarely observed V segments, including chromosome 9 orphons, because counts were too low. The study listed 164 TCR beta chains as associated with cytomegalovirus. A further reported finding was that TCR beta sequences accurately predicted the HLA-A and HLA-B alleles for most subjects in the first cohort. A cluster of highly shared sequence variants was judged likely to be a technical artifact of the sequencing pipeline. In a later analysis, several top co-occurrence clusters were reported to appear linked to parvovirus B19, influenza, CMV and Epstein-Barr virus. Cytomegalovirus status was reported to be diagnosed by the classifier with high specificity and sensitivity in both the original and validation cohorts. Compared with equally common non-associated chains, HLA-associated TCR beta chains in a later analysis were more clonally expanded and had lower generation probabilities. Presence/absence analyses assumed roughly uniform sequencing depth across donors, an assumption that may not hold. Correlated functional status among segregating V segments might be attributable to linkage disequilibrium, but an unknown experimental factor could not be ruled out. When HLA alleles, especially DR and DQ, strongly co-occurred, TCR associations were difficult to assign to individual alleles.

To prepare the library, the immunoSEQ multiplex PCR assay was applied. A mixture of 60 forward primers for TCR Vbeta segments and 13 reverse primers for TCR Jbeta segments was used in the multiplex PCR. The CDR3 region of rearranged TCR beta genes was amplified from genomic DNA with a multiplex PCR assay. Amplified TCR beta libraries were sequenced as 87-base-pair reads on the Illumina HiSeq System. In the authors' own workflow: In a later analysis, tens of millions of unique TCR beta chains were counted across the roughly 670 repertoires, and around 10 million of these chains were shared by at least two donors. To remove PCR and sequencing errors, raw reads were error-corrected and collapsed into unique sequences using a nearest-neighbor algorithm that merged closely related sequences. V, D and J gene segments were assigned by aligning CDR3 sequences to IMGT reference sequences. For a sequence to be retained, a match of at least six nucleotides to both a V gene segment and a J gene segment was required. A rearrangement was called productive if the CDR3 had no stop codons and remained in frame with V and J, and every other rearrangement was called non-productive. CDR3 was defined according to IMGT convention as the region running from the second conserved V-encoded cysteine to the conserved J-encoded phenylalanine. The earlier analysis of roughly 590 of the donors excluded any sequence lacking an unambiguous match to a single V gene segment. In an earlier analysis of a few hundred of the donors, V segments were called functional above 56.7% productive rearrangements and were called segregating when the between-donor standard deviation exceeded 5%. To diagnose cytomegalovirus status from the catalog of TCR beta chain sequences, a statistical classification framework was built. A later analysis assigned V and J genes by comparing TCR nucleotide sequences with IMGT/GENE-DB human TR gene sequences. The TCRdist pipeline was used in a later analysis to assign CDR3 sequences and most-parsimonious VDJ recombination scenarios. In a later analysis, every TCR beta chain was defined by the combination of its CDR3 amino acid sequence and its V-gene family, and reads without a unique V-gene family were dropped. As a way to deal with suspected cross-contamination and a sequencing artifact, a later analysis dropped 450 to 600 nucleotide sequences that were highly shared and had low generation probability. In a later analysis, a clonal expansion index was calculated for each public chain from normalized within-repertoire ranks of inferred template counts. Generation probabilities in a later analysis came from a VDJ recombination model fitted to out-of-frame rearrangements, and those results were checked against IGoR. In a later analysis, TCR-TCR, TCR-HLA and TCR-CMV co-occurrence was scored with hypergeometric tests, and a repertoire-size bias correction was applied to TCR pairs. In a later analysis, false discovery rates were estimated by permuting HLA or CMV assignments 20 times. In a later analysis, co-occurring TCRs were grouped using DBSCAN, with TCRdist sequence similarity added in when clustering inside HLA-allele-positive subsets. Repertoires with fewer than 30,000 or more than 120,000 public chains, plus five repertoires with anomalous nucleotide sharing, were excluded from co-occurrence clustering. TCRdb took over this immuneACCESS table, retaining in-frame rearrangements with V and J assigned. Such tables are incomplete; in checked studies, under half of the missing clones stem from an unresolved V gene, and the remainder is unexplained. Clone size and the V and J calls come from that table; the DNA yielded D and trimming. The sample includes about 170,000 clones, with just over 75% observed a single time. Of the sample, just over 2% falls within the top ten clones.

This clone appeared once. The clone's antigen remains unknown. Base qualities are missing; no much larger clone stands one base away. In total, approximately 610 healthy bone marrow donors made up the cohort. Cohort members were all nominally healthy when sampled, although unrecorded immune exposures were likely present. The donor was CMV seropositive and was included in the group of 250 to 350 seropositive cohort members. Each donor provided a peripheral blood sample, and peripheral blood mononuclear cells were used for TCR beta sequencing. The Qiagen DNeasy Blood Extraction Kit was used to extract genomic DNA from the blood cell samples. V was cut back by 2 bases and J by 6 bases, leaving a gap of 18 bases between them. CDR1 and CDR2 are drawn from the germline V gene (reference sequence): SGHNT, YYREEE. The CDR3 contains 15 residues, cysteine and phenylalanine counted. CDR3 DNA is the only sequence kept; it has 45 bases, read in frame from the first base.

The chain uses TRBV5-4 and TRBJ2-7; perhaps TRBD2 is the D gene, with 5 bases matching. The sequenced material came from PBMCs. The source of this sequence is a woman aged 25-40 years in good health and CMV-seropositive. The sequenced DNA is TGTGCCAGCAGCTTTAAGGGCGCCGGGATAACCGAGCAGTACTTC. It is translated as CASSFKGAGITEQYF.